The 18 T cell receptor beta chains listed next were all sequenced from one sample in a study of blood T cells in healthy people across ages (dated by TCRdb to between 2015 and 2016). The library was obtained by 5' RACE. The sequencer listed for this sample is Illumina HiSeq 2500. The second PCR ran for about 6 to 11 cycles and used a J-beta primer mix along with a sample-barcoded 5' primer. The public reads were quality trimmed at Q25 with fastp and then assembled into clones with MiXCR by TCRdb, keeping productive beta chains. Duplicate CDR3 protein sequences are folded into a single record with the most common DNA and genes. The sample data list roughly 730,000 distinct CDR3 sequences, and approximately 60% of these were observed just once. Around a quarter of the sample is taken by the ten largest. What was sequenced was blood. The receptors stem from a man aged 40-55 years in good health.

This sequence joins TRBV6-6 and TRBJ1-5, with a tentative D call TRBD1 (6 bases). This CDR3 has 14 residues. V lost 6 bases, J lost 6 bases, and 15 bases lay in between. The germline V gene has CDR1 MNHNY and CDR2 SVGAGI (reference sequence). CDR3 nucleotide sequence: TGTGCCAGCAGGACACAGGGTTCACTTCAGCCCCAGCATTTT. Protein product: CASRTQGSLQPQHF.

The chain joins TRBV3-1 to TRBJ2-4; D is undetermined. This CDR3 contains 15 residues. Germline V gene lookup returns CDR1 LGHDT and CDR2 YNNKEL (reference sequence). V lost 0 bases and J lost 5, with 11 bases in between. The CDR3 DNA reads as TGTGCCAGCAGCCAAGATCCGGCACGCCAAAACATTCAGTACTTC. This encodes CASSQDPARQNIQYF.

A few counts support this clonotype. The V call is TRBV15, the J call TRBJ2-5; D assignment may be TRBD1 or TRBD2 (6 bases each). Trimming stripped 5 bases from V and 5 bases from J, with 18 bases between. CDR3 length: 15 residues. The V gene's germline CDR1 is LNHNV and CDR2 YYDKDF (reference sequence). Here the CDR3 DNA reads TGTGCCACCAGCTCCCCCGATCGGGGGCGGGAGACCCAGTACTTC. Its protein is CATSSPDRGRETQYF. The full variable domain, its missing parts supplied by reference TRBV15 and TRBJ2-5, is DAMVIQNPRYQVTQFGKPVTLSCSQTLNHNVMYWYQQKSSQAPKLLFHYYDKDFNNEADTPDNFQSRRPNTSFCFLDIRSPGLGDTAMYLCATSSPDRGRETQYFGPGTRLLVL.

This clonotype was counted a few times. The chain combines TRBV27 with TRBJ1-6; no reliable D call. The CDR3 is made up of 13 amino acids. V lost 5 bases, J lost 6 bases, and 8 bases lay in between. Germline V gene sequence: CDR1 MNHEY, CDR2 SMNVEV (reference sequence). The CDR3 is CASSVKSNSPLHF. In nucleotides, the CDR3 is TGTGCCAGCAGTGTAAAAAGTAATTCACCCCTCCACTTT.

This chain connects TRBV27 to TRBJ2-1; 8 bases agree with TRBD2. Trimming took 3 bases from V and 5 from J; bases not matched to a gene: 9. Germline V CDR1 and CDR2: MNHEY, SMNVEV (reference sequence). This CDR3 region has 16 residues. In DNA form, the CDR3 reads TGTGCCAGCAGTTTGGGAAGCGGGAGAGTCGACAATGAGCAGTTCTTC. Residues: CASSLGSGRVDNEQFF.

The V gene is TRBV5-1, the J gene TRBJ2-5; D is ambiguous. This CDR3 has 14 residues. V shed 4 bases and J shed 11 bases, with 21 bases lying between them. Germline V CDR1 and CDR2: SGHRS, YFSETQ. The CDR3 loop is CASSHGLVDSEQYF. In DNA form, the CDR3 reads TGCGCCAGCAGCCACGGTTTAGTTGACTCTGAGCAGTACTTC.

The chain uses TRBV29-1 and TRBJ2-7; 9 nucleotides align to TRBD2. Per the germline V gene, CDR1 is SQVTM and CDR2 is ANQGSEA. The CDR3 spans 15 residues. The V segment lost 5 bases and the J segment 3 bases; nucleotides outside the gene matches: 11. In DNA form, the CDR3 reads TGCAGCGTTATACGGACTAGCGAGGCAAGCTACGAGCAGTACTTC. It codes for CSVIRTSEASYEQYF.

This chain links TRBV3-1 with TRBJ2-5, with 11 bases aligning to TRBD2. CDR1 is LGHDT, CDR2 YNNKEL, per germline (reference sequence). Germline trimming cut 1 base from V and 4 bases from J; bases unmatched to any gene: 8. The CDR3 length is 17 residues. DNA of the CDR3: TGTGCCAGCAGCCAAGGGGTAGCGGGGGGGACGGGAGAGACCCAGTACTTC. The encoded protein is CASSQGVAGGTGETQYF.

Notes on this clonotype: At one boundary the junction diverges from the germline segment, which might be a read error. DNA of the CDR3: TGTACCAGCAGCTTCCAGGCACCGGGACTAGCGGGAGGGGGCTACAATGAGCAGTTCTTC. It is translated as CTSSFQAPGLAGGGYNEQFF. The chain joins TRBV7-6 to TRBJ2-1; 16 bases are a match to TRBD2. The CDR3 runs to 20 residues. The germline gives CDR1 SGHVS, CDR2 FNYEAQ.

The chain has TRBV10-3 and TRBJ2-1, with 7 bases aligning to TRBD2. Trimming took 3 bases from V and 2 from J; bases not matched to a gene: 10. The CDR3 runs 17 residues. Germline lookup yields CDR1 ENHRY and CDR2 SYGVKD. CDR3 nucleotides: TGTGCCATCAGTGATCCTGGGGGGGGACGCACCTACAATGAGCAGTTCTTC. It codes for CAISDPGGGRTYNEQFF.

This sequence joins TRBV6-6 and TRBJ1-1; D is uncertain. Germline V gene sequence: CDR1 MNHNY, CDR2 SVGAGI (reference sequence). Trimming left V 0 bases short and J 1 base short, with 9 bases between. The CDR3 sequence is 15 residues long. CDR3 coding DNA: TGTGCCAGCAGTTACTCGTTCGGGAGGAACACTGAAGCTTTCTTT. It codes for CASSYSFGRNTEAFF.

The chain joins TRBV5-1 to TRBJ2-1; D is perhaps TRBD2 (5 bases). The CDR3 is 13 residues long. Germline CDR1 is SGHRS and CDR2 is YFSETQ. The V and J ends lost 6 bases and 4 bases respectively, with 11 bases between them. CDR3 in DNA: TGCGCCAGCAATCCGGGAACTTACAATGAGCAGTTCTTC. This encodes CASNPGTYNEQFF.

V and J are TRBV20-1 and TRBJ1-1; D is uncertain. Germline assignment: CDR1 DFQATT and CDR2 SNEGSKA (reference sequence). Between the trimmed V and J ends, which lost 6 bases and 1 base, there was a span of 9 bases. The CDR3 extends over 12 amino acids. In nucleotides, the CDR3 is TGCAGTGCGACCCCACCGAACACTGAAGCTTTCTTT. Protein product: CSATPPNTEAFF.

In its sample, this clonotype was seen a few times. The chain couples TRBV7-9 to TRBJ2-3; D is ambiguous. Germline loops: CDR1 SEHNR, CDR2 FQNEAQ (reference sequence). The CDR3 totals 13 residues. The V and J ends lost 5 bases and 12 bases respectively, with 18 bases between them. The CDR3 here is CASSQPDLLRQYF. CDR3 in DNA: TGTGCCAGCAGCCAACCAGACCTCCTGCGCCAGTATTTT.

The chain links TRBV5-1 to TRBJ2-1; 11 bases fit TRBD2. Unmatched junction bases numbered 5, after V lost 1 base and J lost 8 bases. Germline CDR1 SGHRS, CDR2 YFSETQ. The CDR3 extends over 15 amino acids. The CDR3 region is CASSLKTSGTDEQFF. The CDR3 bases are TGCGCCAGCAGCTTGAAGACTAGCGGGACGGATGAGCAGTTCTTC.

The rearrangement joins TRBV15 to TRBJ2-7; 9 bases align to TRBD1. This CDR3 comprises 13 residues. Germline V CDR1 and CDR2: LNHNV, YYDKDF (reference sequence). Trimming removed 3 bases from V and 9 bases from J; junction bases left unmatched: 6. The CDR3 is CATSRGQGVVQYF. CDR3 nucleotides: TGTGCCACCAGCAGGGGACAGGGAGTCGTGCAGTACTTC. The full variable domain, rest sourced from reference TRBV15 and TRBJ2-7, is DAMVIQNPRYQVTQFGKPVTLSCSQTLNHNVMYWYQQKSSQAPKLLFHYYDKDFNNEADTPDNFQSRRPNTSFCFLDIRSPGLGDTAMYLCATSRGQGVVQYFGPGTRLTVT.

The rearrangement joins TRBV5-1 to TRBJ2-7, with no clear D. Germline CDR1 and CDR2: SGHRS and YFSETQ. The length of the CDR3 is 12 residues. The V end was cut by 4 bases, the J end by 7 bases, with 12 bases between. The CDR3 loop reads CASSESRIEQYF. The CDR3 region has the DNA TGCGCCAGCAGCGAGAGCCGAATAGAGCAGTACTTC. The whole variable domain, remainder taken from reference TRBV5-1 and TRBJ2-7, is KAGVTQTPRYLIKTRGQQVTLSCSPISGHRSVSWYQQTPGQGLQFLFEYFSETQRNKGNFPGRFSGRQFSNSRSEMNVSTLELGDSALYLCASSESRIEQYFGPGTRLTVT.

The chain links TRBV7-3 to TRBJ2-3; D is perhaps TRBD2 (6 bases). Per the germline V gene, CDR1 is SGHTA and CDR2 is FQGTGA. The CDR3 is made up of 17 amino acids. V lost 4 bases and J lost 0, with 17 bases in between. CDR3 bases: TGTGCCAGCAGCTCTTTCGCGGGGCCCTCTAGCACAGATACGCAGTATTTT. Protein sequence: CASSSFAGPSSTDTQYF.